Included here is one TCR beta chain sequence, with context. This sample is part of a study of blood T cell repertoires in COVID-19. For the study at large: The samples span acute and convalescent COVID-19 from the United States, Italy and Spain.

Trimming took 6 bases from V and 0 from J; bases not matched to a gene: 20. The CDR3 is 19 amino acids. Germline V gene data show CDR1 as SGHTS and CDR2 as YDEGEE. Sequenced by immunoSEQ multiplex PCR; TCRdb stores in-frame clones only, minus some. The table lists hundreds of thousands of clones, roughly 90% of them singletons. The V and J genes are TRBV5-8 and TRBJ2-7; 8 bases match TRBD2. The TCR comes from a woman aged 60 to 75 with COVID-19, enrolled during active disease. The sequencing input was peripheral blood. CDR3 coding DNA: TGTGCCAGCACCTCCCCCCCAGCGGGGGCCCTCTTCAGCTCCTACGAGCAGTACTTC. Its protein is CASTSPPAGALFSSYEQYF.